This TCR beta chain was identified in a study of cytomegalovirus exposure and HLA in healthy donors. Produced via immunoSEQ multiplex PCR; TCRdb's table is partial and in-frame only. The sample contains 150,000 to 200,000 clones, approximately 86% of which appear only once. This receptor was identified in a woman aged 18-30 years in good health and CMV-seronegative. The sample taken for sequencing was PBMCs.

CDR3 sequence: CASSPTRTGGTEAFF. CDR3 nucleotides: TGTGCCAGCTCACCTACCAGGACAGGGGGAACTGAAGCTTTCTTT. V and J are TRBV18 and TRBJ1-1, with TRBD1 matching over 10 bases. V lost 3 bases, J lost 5 bases, and 6 bases stayed unmatched. Germline V gives CDR1 KGHSH, CDR2 LQKENI. The CDR3 runs 15 residues.